The 24 T cell receptor beta chains presented below share a single source sample, sequenced in a study of blood T cells in healthy people across ages. Combining a sample-barcoded 5' primer with a J-beta primer mix, a second PCR ran for about 7 to 12 cycles. TCRdb called the 5' RACE reads again in MiXCR, with one record for every CDR3 protein. This repertoire shows about 2 million distinct CDR3 sequences, less than 50% found once; its top ten account for 2% to 2.5%. What was sequenced was blood. The receptors originated from a woman aged 40 to 50 in good health.

The V call is TRBV7-8, the J call TRBJ2-5; D is uncertain. The germline V gene has CDR1 SGHVS and CDR2 FQNEAQ. CDR3 size: 15 residues. V lost 2 bases, J lost 2 bases, and 12 bases lay in between. CDR3 sequence reads: CASSLYGSGQETQYF. CDR3 in DNA: TGTGCCAGCAGCTTATACGGGTCCGGGCAAGAGACCCAGTACTTC.

The chain joins TRBV5-1 to TRBJ1-2; 7 positions agree with TRBD1. The CDR3 loop spans 13 amino acids. V gave up 4 bases and J gave up 7 bases; unmatched junction bases: 7. CDR1 is SGHRS, CDR2 YFSETQ, per germline. The CDR3 loop is CASSPGQQFGYTF. As DNA, the CDR3 is TGCGCCAGCAGCCCGGGACAGCAGTTTGGCTACACCTTC.

The chain couples TRBV20-1 to TRBJ2-5; D possibly corresponds to TRBD1 (6 bases). The CDR3 spans 13 residues. Per germline, CDR1 DFQATT and CDR2 SNEGSKA (reference sequence). V gave up 2 bases and J gave up 1 base, with 8 bases separating them. The CDR3 sequence is CSARQGSQETQYF. CDR3 nucleotides: TGCAGTGCTAGACAGGGGTCCCAAGAGACCCAGTACTTC.

There are a few counts of this clonotype. This chain uses TRBV5-8 with TRBJ2-4, with D perhaps assigned TRBD1 or TRBD2 (5 bases each). Trimming took 2 bases from V and 1 from J, leaving 19 bases between them. The CDR3 extends over 18 amino acids. Germline V gene data show CDR1 as SGHTS and CDR2 as YDEGEE. The CDR3 DNA reads as TGTGCCAGCAGCTTTGGGGCCAAACGGGGAATGGCCAAAAACATTCAGTACTTC. Protein sequence: CASSFGAKRGMAKNIQYF.

The sample holds a few counts of this clonotype. The V gene is TRBV7-3, the J gene TRBJ1-2; a possible D gene is TRBD1 (5 bases). V shed 5 bases and J shed 9 bases, with 16 bases lying between them. Germline CDR1 SGHTA, CDR2 FQGTGA. This CDR3 has 13 amino acids. This CDR3 reads CASSQSPGGSYTF. CDR3 coding DNA: TGTGCCAGCAGCCAGTCTCCCGGGGGGAGCTACACCTTC.

J is TRBJ2-1 and V is TRBV7-9; tentatively, D is TRBD2 (7 bases). The V and J ends lost 3 bases and 2 bases respectively, with 14 bases between them. Germline CDR1 and CDR2: SEHNR and FQNEAQ (reference sequence). The CDR3 sequence is 16 residues long. CDR3 residues: CASSFWGGLTYNEQFF. For the CDR3, the DNA is TGTGCCAGCAGCTTCTGGGGGGGCCTTACCTACAATGAGCAGTTCTTC.

V gene TRBV29-1 combines with J gene TRBJ2-1; TRBD2 matches 11 bases. CDR1 is SQVTM, CDR2 ANQGSEA, per germline. This CDR3 is built from 14 residues. After removal of 8 bases from V and 3 bases from J, the junction contained 6 bases not matched to a gene. CDR3 sequence reads: CSLAGGSNYNEQFF. CDR3 nucleotide sequence: TGCAGCCTAGCGGGGGGCTCTAACTACAATGAGCAGTTCTTC.

The chain has TRBV20-1 and TRBJ1-1, with TRBD1 matching 7 bases. V gave up 0 bases and J gave up 4 bases; unmatched junction bases: 8. Germline CDR1 is DFQATT and CDR2 is SNEGSKA (reference sequence). CDR3 size: 15 residues. CDR3 residues: CSARDTQGRSTEAFF. The CDR3 DNA reads TGCAGTGCTAGAGATACACAGGGGAGGTCCACTGAAGCTTTCTTT.

Concerning this clonotype: Relative to the germline gene, one junction end is altered; a read error may explain this. J is TRBJ2-4 and V is TRBV15; 13 bases match TRBD2. CDR1 LNHNV and CDR2 YYDKDF come from the germline V gene (reference sequence). The CDR3 consists of 16 residues. CDR3 bases: TGTGCCACCAGCGGAAGACTAGCGGGGGGTCAAAACACTCAGTACTTC. Protein: CATSGRLAGGQNTQYF.

Concerning this clonotype: At one boundary the junction diverges from the germline segment, which might be a read error. This sequence joins TRBV7-2 and TRBJ1-1; 10 bases map to TRBD1. Germline V lookup: CDR1 SGHTA, CDR2 FQGNSA. The CDR3 runs 15 residues. CDR3 residues: CAGSSLGTGAHEAFF. CDR3 nucleotides: TGTGCCGGCAGCTCGCTAGGGACAGGGGCCCACGAAGCTTTCTTT.

This clonotype has just a few counts. This chain uses TRBV20-1 with TRBJ2-4, with D uncertain. With 3 bases removed from V and 3 bases from J, the gap between germline ends came to 12 bases. CDR1 and CDR2 from the germline V gene are DFQATT and SNEGSKA (reference sequence). The CDR3 sequence is 14 residues long. The CDR3 is CSASSGLSKNIQYF. In nucleotides, the CDR3 is TGCAGTGCTAGTTCCGGGTTGAGCAAAAACATTCAGTACTTC.

This clonotype showed up just a few times. V and J are TRBV7-2 and TRBJ1-6; D remains ambiguous. The CDR3 is 14 residues long. Trimming stripped 5 bases from V and 5 bases from J, with 10 bases between. The germline CDR1 and CDR2 sequences are SGHTA and FQGNSA. The CDR3 sequence: CASSPDPNNSPLHF. CDR3 sequence (DNA): TGTGCCAGCAGCCCAGATCCTAATAATTCACCCCTCCACTTT.

This chain connects TRBV4-3 to TRBJ1-2; possible D gene TRBD1, 5 bases. The germline CDR1 and CDR2 sequences are LGHNA and YSLEER. This CDR3 is 16 amino acids long. Trimming took 6 bases from V and 4 from J, leaving 21 bases between them. The CDR3 sequence is CASSHGRAFTGYGYTF. The CDR3 DNA reads as TGCGCCAGCAGTCATGGAAGGGCGTTTACAGGCTATGGCTACACCTTC.

The chain recombines TRBV7-2 with TRBJ2-3; D is ambiguous. V dropped 0 bases and J dropped 10 bases, with 14 bases sitting between them. The CDR3 has 14 amino acids. The germline gives CDR1 SGHTA, CDR2 FQGNSA. The CDR3 coding sequence is TGTGCCAGCAGCTTAGCGGGCCCATTCGAGGCGCAGTATTTT. Translation: CASSLAGPFEAQYF.

This chain connects TRBV3-1 to TRBJ1-5; 9 bases align to TRBD1. Germline V gene sequence: CDR1 LGHDT, CDR2 YNNKEL (reference sequence). This CDR3 is built from 14 residues. V shed 3 bases, J shed 10 bases, and the junction held 7 bases outside the gene matches. The CDR3 nucleotides read TGTGCCAGCAGCCAGGACAGGGGAACAGGACCCCAGCATTTT. Protein: CASSQDRGTGPQHF.

V is TRBV7-2 and J is TRBJ1-2; 7 bases agree with TRBD1. CDR3 length equals 14 residues. CDR1 is SGHTA, CDR2 FQGNSA, per germline. The V segment lost 5 bases and the J segment 7 bases; nucleotides outside the gene matches: 10. CDR3 sequence (DNA): TGTGCCAGCAGCCAGGGAACAGGGGAAAGTGGCTACACCTTC. Protein sequence: CASSQGTGESGYTF.

In the case of this clonotype: At one end, the junction sequence differs from germline, possibly due to a read error. This chain links TRBV7-2 with TRBJ2-3; tentatively, D is TRBD1 or TRBD2 (5 bases each). This CDR3 has 15 residues. Germline V gene data show CDR1 as SGHTA and CDR2 as FQGNSA. The CDR3 sequence is CASNLGASRGDTQYF. Written as DNA, the CDR3 is TGTGCCAGCAACTTAGGGGCTAGCCGGGGAGATACGCAGTATTTT.

There are a few counts of this clonotype. The CDR3 nucleotides read TGTGCCAGCAGTCCTAACGTAGCCAAAAACATTCAGTACTTC. This sequence encodes CASSPNVAKNIQYF. The rearrangement joins TRBV6-2 or TRBV6-3 to TRBJ2-4; no clear D. The V end was cut by 5 bases, the J end by 0 bases, with 8 bases between. The CDR3 totals 14 residues. Per germline, CDR1 MNHEY and CDR2 SVGEGT.

The chain has TRBV20-1 and TRBJ2-1; D tentatively reads TRBD1 or TRBD2 (5 bases each). The CDR3 has 12 amino acids. Trimming took 7 bases from V and 6 from J, leaving 13 bases between them. Germline V gene data show CDR1 as DFQATT and CDR2 as SNEGSKA (reference sequence). The CDR3 reads CSGWGPPNEQFF. In DNA form, the CDR3 reads TGCAGTGGATGGGGACCCCCCAATGAGCAGTTCTTC.

This rearrangement joins TRBV28 to TRBJ2-1; D gene unclear. The length of the CDR3 is 13 residues. Trimming shortened V by 1 base and J by 6 bases, and 7 bases separated the two germline ends. Per the germline V gene, CDR1 is MDHEN and CDR2 is SYDVKM. CDR3 DNA sequence: TGTGCCAGCAGTTTATACGGATCCAATGAGCAGTTCTTC. This codes for CASSLYGSNEQFF.

The gene calls are TRBV2 and TRBJ1-2, with 7 bases that match TRBD1. The CDR3 runs 14 residues. The junction had 7 bases not matched to a gene; V was cut back by 6 bases and J by 3 bases. Germline CDR1 SNHLY, CDR2 FYNNEI. CDR3 protein: CASRRQGPDYGYTF. The CDR3 DNA reads as TGTGCCAGCAGGAGACAGGGCCCCGACTATGGCTACACCTTC.

This clonotype was observed a handful of times. Mismatch with germline at one junction end may stem from a read error. CDR3 coding DNA: TGTGCTAGCAGCTTATCTCTAGGCCTAACGCAGGTTGAGCAGTTCTTC. Translating it yields CASSLSLGLTQVEQFF. The chain employs TRBV7-7 and TRBJ2-1; D is uncertain. The CDR3 spans 16 residues. Germline CDR1 and CDR2: SSHAT and FNYEAQ (reference sequence). The whole variable domain, filled in from reference TRBV7-7 and TRBJ2-1, reads GAGVSQSPRYKVTKRGQDVTLRCDPISSHATLYWYQQALGQGPEFLTYFNYEAQPDKSGLPSDRFSAERPEGSISTLTIQRTEQRDSAMYRCASSLSLGLTQVEQFFGPGTRLTVL.

The chain has TRBV4-3 and TRBJ2-1; D is perhaps TRBD1 or TRBD2 (5 bases each). Germline CDR1 and CDR2: LGHNA and YSLEER. The CDR3 length is 13 residues. V was shortened by 4 bases and J by 10 bases, with 14 bases between the two germline ends. CDR3 in amino acids: CASSPRERDEQFF. As DNA, the CDR3 is TGCGCCAGCAGCCCCCGTGAGAGGGACGAGCAGTTCTTC.

This sequence joins TRBV5-1 and TRBJ2-6; the match to TRBD1 covers 8 bases. The germline V gene encodes CDR1 SGHRS and CDR2 YFSETQ. The CDR3 extends over 17 amino acids. V shed 7 bases and J 0 bases; nucleotides not matched to a gene: 9. DNA for the CDR3: TGCGCCAGCGCGGACAGGGACCAAAGCTCTGGGGCCAACGTCCTGACTTTC. This translates into CASADRDQSSGANVLTF.